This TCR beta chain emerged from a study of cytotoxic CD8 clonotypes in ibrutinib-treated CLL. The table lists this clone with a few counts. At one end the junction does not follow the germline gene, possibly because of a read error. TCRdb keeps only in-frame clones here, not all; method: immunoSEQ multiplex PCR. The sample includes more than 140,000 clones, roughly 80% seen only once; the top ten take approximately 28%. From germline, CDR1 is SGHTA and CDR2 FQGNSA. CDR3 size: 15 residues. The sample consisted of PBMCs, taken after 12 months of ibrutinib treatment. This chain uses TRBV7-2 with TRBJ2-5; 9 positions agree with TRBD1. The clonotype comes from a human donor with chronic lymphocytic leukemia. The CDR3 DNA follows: TGTGCCAGCAGCCTAGCCGGGACAGGGAAAGAGACCCAGTACTTC. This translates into CASSLAGTGKETQYF.